This record looks at one TCR beta chain sequence and its context. Its cognate antigen is unknown. Sequencing relied on immunoSEQ assay v3.0, run at survey level. The data were produced by immunoSEQ multiplex PCR, yet TCRdb's version contains in-frame clones alone and is incomplete. The table lists roughly 30,000 clones, 93% of them singletons. This sample stems from a study of long-term antiretroviral therapy in people with HIV. General study findings and limits: In the period from the mid-2000s to the late 2010s, blood was collected, possibly under older ART regimens. Investigators report no available data on ART adherence, viral resistance or therapy changes. CDR3 length ranges were narrower in HIV repertoires than in controls. Within the repertoire, clones expanded before ART were dominant at all time points.

There are 12 residues in the CDR3. The germline V gene has CDR1 LNHNV and CDR2 YYDKDF (reference sequence). V was pared by 2 bases and J by 10 bases, with 6 bases between. Sequencing was performed on unsorted PBMCs, taken roughly 6.3 years after starting antiretroviral therapy. The receptor comes from a woman between 40 and 55 years old with HIV. This chain joins TRBV15 and TRBJ1-6; D gene uncertain. The CDR3 protein is CATSRLDSPLHF. As DNA, the CDR3 is TGTGCCACCAGCAGACTCGACTCACCCCTCCACTTT.